This T cell receptor beta chain was sequenced during a study of T cells in localized non-small cell lung cancer. The assay was immunoSEQ multiplex PCR, and TCRdb's table has in-frame clones only and misses some. The sample has about 27,000 clones, 80% to 85% seen once. Whole-study results and caveats: The tumor had only one region sequenced, so heterogeneity remains possible.

With regard to this clone: Its antigen is undetermined.

Sequences were derived from peripheral blood, sampled before any cancer treatment. This receptor was taken from a woman aged 35 to 70 with stage I lung adenocarcinoma.

The CDR3, as DNA: TGTGCCAGCAGCGCACAGCGGGGGAGACTCTACGAGCAGTACTTC. This sequence encodes CASSAQRGRLYEQYF. The chain has TRBV5-4 and TRBJ2-7; TRBD2 agrees at 8 bases. V shed 4 bases and J 3 bases; nucleotides not matched to a gene: 9. CDR1 SGHNT and CDR2 YYREEE come from the germline V gene (reference sequence). The CDR3 runs 15 residues.